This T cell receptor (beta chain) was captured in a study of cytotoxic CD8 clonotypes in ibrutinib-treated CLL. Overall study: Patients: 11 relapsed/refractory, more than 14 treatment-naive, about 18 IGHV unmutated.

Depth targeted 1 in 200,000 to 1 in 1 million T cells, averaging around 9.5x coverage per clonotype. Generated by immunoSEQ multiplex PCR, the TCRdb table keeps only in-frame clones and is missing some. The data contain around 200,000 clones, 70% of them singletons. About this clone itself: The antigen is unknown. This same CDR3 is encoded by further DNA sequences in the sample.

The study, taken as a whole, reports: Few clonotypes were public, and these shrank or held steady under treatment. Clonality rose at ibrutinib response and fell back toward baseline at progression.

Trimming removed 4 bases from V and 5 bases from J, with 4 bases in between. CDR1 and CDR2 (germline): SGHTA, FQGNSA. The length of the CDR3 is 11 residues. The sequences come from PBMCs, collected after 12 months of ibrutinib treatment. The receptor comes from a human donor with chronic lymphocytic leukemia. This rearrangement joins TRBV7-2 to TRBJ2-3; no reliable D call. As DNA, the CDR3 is TGTGCCAGCAGCTCCCTAGATACGCAGTATTTT. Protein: CASSSLDTQYF.